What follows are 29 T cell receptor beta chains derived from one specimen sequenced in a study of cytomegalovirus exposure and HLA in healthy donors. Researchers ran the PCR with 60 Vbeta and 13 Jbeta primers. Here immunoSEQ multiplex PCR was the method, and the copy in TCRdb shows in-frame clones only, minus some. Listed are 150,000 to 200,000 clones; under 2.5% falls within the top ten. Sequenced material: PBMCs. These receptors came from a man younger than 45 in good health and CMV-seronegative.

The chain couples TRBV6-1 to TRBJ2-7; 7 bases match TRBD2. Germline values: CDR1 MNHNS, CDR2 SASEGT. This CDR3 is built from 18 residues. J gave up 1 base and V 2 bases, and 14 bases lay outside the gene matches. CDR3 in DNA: TGTGCCAGCAGTGAACAGGTCGTAGGGGAGGGCGGTTCCTACGAGCAGTACTTC. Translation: CASSEQVVGEGGSYEQYF.

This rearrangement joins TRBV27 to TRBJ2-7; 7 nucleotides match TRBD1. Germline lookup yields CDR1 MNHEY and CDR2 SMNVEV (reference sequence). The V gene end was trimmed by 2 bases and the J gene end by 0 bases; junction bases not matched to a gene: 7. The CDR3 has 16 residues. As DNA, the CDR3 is TGTGCCAGCAGTTTAGGGCCGGGACAGCTCTCCTACGAGCAGTACTTC. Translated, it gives CASSLGPGQLSYEQYF.

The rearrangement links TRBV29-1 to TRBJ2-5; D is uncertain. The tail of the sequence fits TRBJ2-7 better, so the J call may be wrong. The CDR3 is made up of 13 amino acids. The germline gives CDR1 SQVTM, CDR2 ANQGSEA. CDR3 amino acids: CSVVPSRNYEQYF. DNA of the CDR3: TGCAGCGTTGTTCCCTCCAGGAATTACGAGCAGTACTTC.

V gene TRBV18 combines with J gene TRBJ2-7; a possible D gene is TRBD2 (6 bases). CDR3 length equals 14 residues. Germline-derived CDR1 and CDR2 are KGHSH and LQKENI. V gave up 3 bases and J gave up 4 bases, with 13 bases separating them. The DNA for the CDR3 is TGTGCCAGCTCACCGTCGGGAGAGATGTACGAGCAGTACTTC. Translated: CASSPSGEMYEQYF.

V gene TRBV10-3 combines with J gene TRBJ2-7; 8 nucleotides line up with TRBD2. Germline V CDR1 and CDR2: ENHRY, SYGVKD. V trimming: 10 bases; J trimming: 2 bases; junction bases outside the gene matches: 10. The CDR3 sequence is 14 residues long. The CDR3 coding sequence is TGTGCCACCACCGCAGCGGGGGCGGCCTACGAGCAGTACTTC. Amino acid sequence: CATTAAGAAYEQYF.

CDR3 sequence reads: CASSPRWGTGMNQPQHF. Here the CDR3 DNA reads TGTGCCAGCAGCCCAAGGTGGGGGACAGGGATGAACCAGCCCCAGCATTTT. V and J are TRBV27 and TRBJ1-5, with 9 bases matching TRBD1. CDR1 is MNHEY and CDR2 is SMNVEV in the germline V gene (reference sequence). The length of the CDR3 is 17 residues. J gave up 7 bases and V 6 bases, and 16 bases lay outside the gene matches.

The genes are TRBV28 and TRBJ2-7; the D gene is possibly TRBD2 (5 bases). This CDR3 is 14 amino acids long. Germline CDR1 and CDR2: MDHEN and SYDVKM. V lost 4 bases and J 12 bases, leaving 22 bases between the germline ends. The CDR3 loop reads CASSSADSPARTYF. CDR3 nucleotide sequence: TGTGCCAGCAGTTCTGCGGACTCCCCGGCGAGGACGTACTTC.

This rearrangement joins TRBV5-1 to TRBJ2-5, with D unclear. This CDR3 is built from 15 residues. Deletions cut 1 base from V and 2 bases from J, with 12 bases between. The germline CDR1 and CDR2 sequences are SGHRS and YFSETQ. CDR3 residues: CASSLQVSQQETQYF. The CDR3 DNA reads TGCGCCAGCAGCTTGCAGGTCAGCCAACAAGAGACCCAGTACTTC.

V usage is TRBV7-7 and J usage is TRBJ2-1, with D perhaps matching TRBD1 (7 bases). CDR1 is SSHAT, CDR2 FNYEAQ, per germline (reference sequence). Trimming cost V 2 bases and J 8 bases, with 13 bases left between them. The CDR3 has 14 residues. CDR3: CASSLLEGQHEQFF. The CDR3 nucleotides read TGTGCCAGCAGCTTATTGGAGGGACAGCATGAGCAGTTCTTC.

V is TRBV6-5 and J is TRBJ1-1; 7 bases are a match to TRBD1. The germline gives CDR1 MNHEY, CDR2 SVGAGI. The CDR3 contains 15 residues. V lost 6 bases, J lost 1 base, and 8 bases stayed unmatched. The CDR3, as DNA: TGTGCCAGCAGACCCTGGACAGGACCGAACACTGAAGCTTTCTTT. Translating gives CASRPWTGPNTEAFF.

The CDR3 region has the DNA TGTGCCATCAGTTCCCAGACAGCCATAACTTATGGCTACACCTTC. Amino acid sequence: CAISSQTAITYGYTF. The V call is TRBV10-3, the J call TRBJ1-2, with D perhaps matching TRBD1 (5 bases). V was pared by 5 bases and J by 5 bases, with 18 bases between. The CDR3 is 15 residues long. Germline CDR1 is ENHRY and CDR2 is SYGVKD.

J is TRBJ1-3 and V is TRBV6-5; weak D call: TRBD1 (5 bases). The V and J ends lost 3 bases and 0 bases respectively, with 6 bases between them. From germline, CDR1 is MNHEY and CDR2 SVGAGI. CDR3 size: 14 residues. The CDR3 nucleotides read TGTGCCAGCAGTTATGACAGCTCTGGAAACACCATATATTTT. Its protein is CASSYDSSGNTIYF.

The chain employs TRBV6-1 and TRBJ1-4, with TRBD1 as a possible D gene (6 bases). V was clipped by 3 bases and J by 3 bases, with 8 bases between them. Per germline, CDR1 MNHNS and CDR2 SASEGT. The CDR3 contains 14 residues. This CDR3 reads CASSEGAANEKLFF. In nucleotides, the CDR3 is TGTGCCAGCAGTGAGGGGGCTGCTAATGAAAAACTGTTTTTT.

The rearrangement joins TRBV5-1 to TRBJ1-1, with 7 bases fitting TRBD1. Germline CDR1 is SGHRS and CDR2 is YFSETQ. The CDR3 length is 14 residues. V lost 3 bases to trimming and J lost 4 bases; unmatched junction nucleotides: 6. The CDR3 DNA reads TGCGCCAGCAGCTGGGAACAGGGGCGCACTGAAGCTTTCTTT. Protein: CASSWEQGRTEAFF.

CDR3 in amino acids: CASSLAQGAGAGELFF. CDR3 in DNA: TGCGCCAGCAGCTTGGCGCAGGGGGCGGGGGCCGGGGAGCTGTTTTTT. The genes are TRBV5-1 and TRBJ2-2; possibly TRBD1 for D (8 bases). V shed 0 bases and J shed 6 bases, with 15 bases lying between them. Germline assignment: CDR1 SGHRS and CDR2 YFSETQ. This CDR3 spans 16 amino acids.

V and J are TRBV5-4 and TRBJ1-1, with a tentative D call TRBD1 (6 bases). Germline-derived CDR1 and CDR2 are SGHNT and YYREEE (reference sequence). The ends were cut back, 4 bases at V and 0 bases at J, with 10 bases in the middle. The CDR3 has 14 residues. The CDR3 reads CASSQGTLNTEAFF. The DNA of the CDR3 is TGTGCCAGCAGCCAAGGGACACTGAACACTGAAGCTTTCTTT. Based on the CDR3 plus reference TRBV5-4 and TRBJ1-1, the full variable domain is ETGVTQSPTHLIKTRGQQVTLRCSSQSGHNTVSWYQQALGQGPQFIFQYYREEENGRGNFPPRFSGLQFPNYSSELNVNALELDDSALYLCASSQGTLNTEAFFGQGTRLTVV.

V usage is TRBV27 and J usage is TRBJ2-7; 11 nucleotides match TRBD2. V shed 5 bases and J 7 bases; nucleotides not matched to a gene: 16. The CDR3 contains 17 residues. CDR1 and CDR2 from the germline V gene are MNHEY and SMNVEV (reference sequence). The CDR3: CASSPGENSGRAGEQYF. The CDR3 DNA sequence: TGTGCCAGCAGTCCTGGGGAGAATAGCGGGAGGGCCGGGGAGCAGTACTTC.

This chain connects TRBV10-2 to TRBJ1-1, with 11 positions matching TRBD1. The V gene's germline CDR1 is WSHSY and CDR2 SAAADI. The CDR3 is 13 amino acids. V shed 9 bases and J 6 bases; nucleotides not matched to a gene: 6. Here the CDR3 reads CASKDRGLAEAFF. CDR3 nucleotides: TGCGCCAGTAAGGACAGGGGGCTCGCTGAAGCTTTCTTT.

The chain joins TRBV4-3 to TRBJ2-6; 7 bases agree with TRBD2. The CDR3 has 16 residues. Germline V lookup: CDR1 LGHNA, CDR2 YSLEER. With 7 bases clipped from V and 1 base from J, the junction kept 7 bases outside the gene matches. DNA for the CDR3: TGCGCCAGCACCCCTTCCGGGGGGTCTGGGGCCAACGTCCTGACTTTC. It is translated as CASTPSGGSGANVLTF.

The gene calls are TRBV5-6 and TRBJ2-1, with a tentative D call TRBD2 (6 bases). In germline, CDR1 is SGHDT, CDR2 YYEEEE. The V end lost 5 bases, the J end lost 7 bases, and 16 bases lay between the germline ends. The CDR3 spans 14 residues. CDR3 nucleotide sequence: TGTGCCAGCAGACGGAGAGGAAGCGGGAATGAGCAGTTCTTC. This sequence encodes CASRRRGSGNEQFF.

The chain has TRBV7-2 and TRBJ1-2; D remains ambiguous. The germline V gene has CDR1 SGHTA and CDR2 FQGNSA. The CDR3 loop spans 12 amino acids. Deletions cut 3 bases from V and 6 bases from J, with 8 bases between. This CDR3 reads CASSFAGHGYTF. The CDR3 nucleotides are TGTGCCAGCAGCTTTGCAGGTCATGGCTACACCTTC.

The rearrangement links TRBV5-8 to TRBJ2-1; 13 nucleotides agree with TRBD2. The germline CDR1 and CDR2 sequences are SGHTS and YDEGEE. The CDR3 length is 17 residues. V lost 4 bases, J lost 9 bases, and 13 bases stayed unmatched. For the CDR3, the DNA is TGTGCCAGCAGCAACCTCGGGACTAGCGGGATGTATAGTGAGCAGTTCTTC. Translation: CASSNLGTSGMYSEQFF.

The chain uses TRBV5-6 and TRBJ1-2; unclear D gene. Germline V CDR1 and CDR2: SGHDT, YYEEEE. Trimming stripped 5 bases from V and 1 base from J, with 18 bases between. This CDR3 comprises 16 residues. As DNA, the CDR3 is TGTGCCAGCAGGAGCGGACCTAGAAACTTTAACTATGGCTACACCTTC. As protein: CASRSGPRNFNYGYTF.

In DNA, the CDR3 is TGTGCCAGCAGTTTTGGGGGCAGCTCCTACAATGAGCAGTTCTTC. It specifies CASSFGGSSYNEQFF. The chain links TRBV28 to TRBJ2-1, with D tentatively TRBD1 (6 bases). Per germline, CDR1 MDHEN and CDR2 SYDVKM. The CDR3 is 15 amino acids. V was trimmed by 3 bases and J by 0 bases, leaving 9 bases between them. The variable domain in full, completed from reference TRBV28 and TRBJ2-1, reads DVKVTQSSRYLVKRTGEKVFLECVQDMDHENMFWYRQDPGLGLRLIYFSYDVKMKEKGDIPEGYSVSREKKERFSLILESASTNQTSMYLCASSFGGSSYNEQFFGPGTRLTVL.

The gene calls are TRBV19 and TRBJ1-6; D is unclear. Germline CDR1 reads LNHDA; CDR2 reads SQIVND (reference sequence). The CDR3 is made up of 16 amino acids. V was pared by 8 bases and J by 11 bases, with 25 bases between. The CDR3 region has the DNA TGTGCCAGTGGGAGCGGGTCTGCCATCCGGCCGGCACCCCTCCACTTT. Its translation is CASGSGSAIRPAPLHF.

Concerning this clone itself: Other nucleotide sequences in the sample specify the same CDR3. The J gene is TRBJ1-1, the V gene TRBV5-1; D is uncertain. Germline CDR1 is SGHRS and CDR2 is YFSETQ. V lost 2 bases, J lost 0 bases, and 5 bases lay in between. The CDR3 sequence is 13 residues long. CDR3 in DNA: TGCGCCAGCAGCTTAACAGTGAACACTGAAGCTTTCTTT. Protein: CASSLTVNTEAFF.

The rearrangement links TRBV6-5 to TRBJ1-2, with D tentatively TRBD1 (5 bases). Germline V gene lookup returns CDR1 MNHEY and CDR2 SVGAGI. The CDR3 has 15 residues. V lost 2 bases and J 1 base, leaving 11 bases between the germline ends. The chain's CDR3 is CASSYLGAFNYGYTF. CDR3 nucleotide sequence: TGTGCCAGCAGTTACCTAGGGGCCTTTAACTATGGCTACACCTTC.

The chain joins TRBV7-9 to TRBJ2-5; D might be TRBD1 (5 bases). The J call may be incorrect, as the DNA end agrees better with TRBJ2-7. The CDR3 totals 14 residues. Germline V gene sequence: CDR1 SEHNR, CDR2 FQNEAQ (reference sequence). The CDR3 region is CASSLARQGYEQYF. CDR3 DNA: TGTGCCAGCAGCTTAGCGCGGCAGGGCTACGAGCAGTACTTC.

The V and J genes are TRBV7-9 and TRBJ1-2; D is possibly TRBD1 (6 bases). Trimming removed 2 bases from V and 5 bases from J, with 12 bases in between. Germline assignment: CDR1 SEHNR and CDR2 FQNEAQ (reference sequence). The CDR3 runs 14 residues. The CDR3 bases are TGTGCCAGCAGCTTAAAGGCAGGGGAGTATGGCTACACCTTC. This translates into CASSLKAGEYGYTF.